These T cell receptor beta chains were read from a single sample in a study of blood T cell repertoires in COVID-19. Profiling relied on immunoSEQ multiplex PCR, and the TCRdb table lists in-frame clones only, not all of them. The sample holds almost 300,000 clones, roughly nine tenths seen once. Sequenced sample: peripheral blood. All receptors come from a woman in her 30s with COVID-19, enrolled during active disease. Both conserved end residues are part of each CDR3. A D gene is named only where the DNA matches it firmly. Clone size, where shown, is once, few, many, or a class for clones that have expanded.

J gene: TRBJ1-2
D gene: TRBD1
V gene: TRBV13
clone size: once
CDR3 protein: CASTMTGDYGYTF
CDR3 DNA: TGTGCCAGCACCATGACAGGGGACTATGGCTACACCTTC

J gene: TRBJ2-5
D gene: TRBD2
V gene: TRBV3-1/TRBV3-2
clone size: .
CDR3 protein: CASIGSSGGAGETQYF
CDR3 DNA: TGTGCCAGCATAGGGTCTAGCGGGGGGGCTGGAGAGACCCAGTACTTC

J gene: TRBJ1-2
D gene: TRBD1
V gene: TRBV2
clone size: .
CDR3 protein: CASQDRGKKGYTF
CDR3 DNA: TGTGCCAGCCAGGACAGGGGGAAGAAAGGCTACACCTTC

J gene: TRBJ1-1
D gene: TRBD1
V gene: TRBV3-1/TRBV3-2
clone size: .
CDR3 protein: CASSQRQGEGAFF
CDR3 DNA: TGTGCCAGCAGCCAGAGACAGGGGGAAGGAGCTTTCTTT

J gene: TRBJ1-1
D gene: TRBD1
V gene: TRBV5-1
clone size: .
CDR3 protein: CASSQPRQGKNTEAFF
CDR3 DNA: TGCGCCAGCAGTCAACCTCGACAGGGCAAGAACACTGAAGCTTTCTTT

J gene: TRBJ1-4
D gene: TRBD1
V gene: TRBV4-1
clone size: .
CDR3 protein: CASSPIIGQGNEKLFF
CDR3 DNA: TGCGCCAGCAGCCCCATCATTGGACAGGGTAATGAAAAACTGTTTTTT

J gene: TRBJ2-7
D gene: TRBD1
V gene: TRBV7-4
clone size: .
CDR3 protein: CASPDRGRFYEQYF
CDR3 DNA: TGTGCCAGCCCCGACAGGGGGCGCTTCTACGAGCAGTACTTC

J gene: TRBJ2-2
D gene: TRBD1
V gene: TRBV19
clone size: .
CDR3 protein: CASSADRGRLRGELFF
CDR3 DNA: TGTGCCAGTAGTGCGGACAGGGGGCGTCTCCGCGGGGAGCTGTTTTTT

J gene: TRBJ1-3
D gene: .
V gene: TRBV10-3
clone size: .
CDR3 protein: CAIKGGGDGNTIYF
CDR3 DNA: TGTGCCATCAAGGGCGGGGGAGACGGAAACACCATATATTTT

J gene: TRBJ1-5
D gene: .
V gene: TRBV21-1
clone size: .
CDR3 protein: CASSSKLQGYVQPQHF
CDR3 DNA: TGTGCCAGCAGCAGCAAACTGCAGGGATACGTTCAGCCCCAGCATTTT

J gene: TRBJ2-7
D gene: TRBD1
V gene: TRBV10-3
clone size: .
CDR3 protein: CAIGQGSDEQYF
CDR3 DNA: TGTGCCATCGGACAGGGGAGCGACGAGCAGTACTTC

J gene: TRBJ1-1
D gene: .
V gene: TRBV5-6
clone size: .
CDR3 protein: CASKAGTEAFF
CDR3 DNA: TGTGCCAGCAAGGCGGGCACTGAAGCTTTCTTT

J gene: TRBJ1-3
D gene: TRBD1
V gene: TRBV5-1
clone size: .
CDR3 protein: CASSLVGTEPSGNTIYF
CDR3 DNA: TGCGCCAGCAGCTTGGTTGGGACAGAGCCCTCTGGAAACACCATATATTTT

J gene: TRBJ1-1
D gene: TRBD1
V gene: TRBV5-1
clone size: .
CDR3 protein: CASSLTGPHTEAFF
CDR3 DNA: TGCGCCAGCAGCCTGACAGGGCCCCACACTGAAGCTTTCTTT

J gene: TRBJ2-1
D gene: TRBD2
V gene: TRBV24-1
clone size: .
CDR3 protein: CATSDGGGPYEQFF
CDR3 DNA: TGTGCCACCAGTGACGGGGGGGGGCCCTATGAGCAGTTCTTC

J gene: TRBJ2-7
D gene: .
V gene: TRBV6-5
clone size: .
CDR3 protein: CASSLGGGQYF
CDR3 DNA: TGTGCCAGCAGCCTGGGTGGGGGCCAGTACTTC

J gene: TRBJ1-2
D gene: .
V gene: TRBV13
clone size: .
CDR3 protein: CASSPGQGLNGYTF
CDR3 DNA: TGTGCCAGCAGCCCCGGGCAGGGACTTAACGGCTACACCTTC

J gene: TRBJ2-7
D gene: TRBD1
V gene: TRBV27
clone size: .
CDR3 protein: CASGPGQGYEQYF
CDR3 DNA: TGTGCCAGCGGACCGGGACAGGGCTACGAGCAGTACTTC

J gene: TRBJ2-7
D gene: .
V gene: TRBV11-3
clone size: .
CDR3 protein: CATTGRTTYPYEQYF
CDR3 DNA: TGTGCCACCACGGGAAGGACTACATACCCCTACGAGCAGTACTTC

J gene: TRBJ1-2
D gene: .
V gene: TRBV27
clone size: .
CDR3 protein: CASTLMGGRGGGYTF
CDR3 DNA: TGTGCCAGCACCCTCATGGGAGGGCGAGGGGGAGGCTACACCTTC

J gene: TRBJ2-7
D gene: TRBD2
V gene: TRBV15
clone size: .
CDR3 protein: CATSRDLVRLAGGSEQYF
CDR3 DNA: TGTGCCACCAGCAGAGATCTCGTTAGACTAGCGGGGGGAAGCGAGCAGTACTTC

J gene: TRBJ1-1
D gene: .
V gene: TRBV27
clone size: .
CDR3 protein: CASSLLGAREAFF
CDR3 DNA: TGTGCCAGCAGTTTACTAGGAGCAAGAGAAGCTTTCTTT

J gene: TRBJ2-5
D gene: .
V gene: TRBV6-5
clone size: .
CDR3 protein: CASQRETQYF
CDR3 DNA: TGTGCCAGCCAGCGAGAGACCCAGTACTTC

J gene: TRBJ1-1
D gene: .
V gene: TRBV7-9
clone size: .
CDR3 protein: CASRPPHRATNTEAFF
CDR3 DNA: TGTGCCAGCAGGCCACCCCACAGGGCGACGAACACTGAAGCTTTCTTT

J gene: TRBJ1-5
D gene: TRBD1
V gene: TRBV3-1/TRBV3-2
clone size: .
CDR3 protein: CASSQDGQGGNQPQHF
CDR3 DNA: TGTGCCAGCAGCCAAGATGGACAGGGTGGTAATCAGCCCCAGCATTTT

J gene: TRBJ1-1
D gene: .
V gene: TRBV3-1/TRBV3-2
clone size: .
CDR3 protein: CASRGGTEAFF
CDR3 DNA: TGTGCCAGCAGGGGAGGGACTGAAGCTTTCTTT

J gene: TRBJ1-1
D gene: .
V gene: TRBV19
clone size: .
CDR3 protein: CATLGGPTEAFF
CDR3 DNA: TGTGCCACTTTGGGGGGACCCACTGAAGCTTTCTTT

J gene: TRBJ2-7
D gene: TRBD1
V gene: TRBV5-4
clone size: .
CDR3 protein: CASSLGGTGVLWEQYF
CDR3 DNA: TGTGCCAGCAGCTTGGGCGGGACAGGGGTGTTGTGGGAGCAGTACTTC

J gene: TRBJ2-1
D gene: .
V gene: TRBV5-1
clone size: .
CDR3 protein: CASSRGSSGAYNEQFF
CDR3 DNA: TGCGCCAGCAGCCGCGGCTCCTCTGGAGCCTACAATGAGCAGTTCTTC